This is a list of T cell receptor beta chains from one sample in a study of beta chain features in type 1 diabetes. Sequencing used immunoSEQ multiplex PCR; TCRdb keeps in-frame clones, though not all of them. The table lists a few hundred thousand clones, over 9.5% of them singletons. Sequencing used naive CD4+ T cells from blood. The receptors here all came from a man younger than 30 in good health. The CDR3 runs from the conserved cysteine through the conserved F or W. Each record gives: D gene, V gene, CDR3 protein. A D gene is named only where the DNA matches it firmly.

>TRBD1|TRBV28
CASRGQGQETQYF
>TRBD2|TRBV9
CASSPRGREDKETQYF
>TRBD2|TRBV4-2
CASSHTSGGPNTGELFF
>TRBD1|TRBV7-9
CASSFKGRGSGANVLTF
>-|TRBV6-1
CATTRGGGDTQYF
>-|TRBV28
CASSTVYEQYF
>TRBD2|TRBV5-1
CASSSTSLSYNEQFF
>TRBD2|TRBV10-3
CAISDGGSDEQYF
>TRBD1|TRBV28
CASSGYLGTGREQFF
>-|TRBV6-6
CASKTAGTDTQYF
>-|TRBV9
CASSVGAGFPGTDTQYF
>-|TRBV18
CASSPLAGYGNQPQHF
>TRBD2|TRBV5-6
CASSLAGLSGSKNEQFF
>-|TRBV7-2
CASSLEQVWTLLHF
>TRBD1|TRBV28
CASLDRAHQPQHF
>TRBD1|TRBV15
CATSREGTGSYEQYF
>TRBD1|TRBV11-2
CASSWALQGGIQYF
>TRBD1|TRBV7-9
CASSFGQGASEAFF
>TRBD1|TRBV15
CATSRSRGPTPIYEQYF
>-|TRBV14
CASSQAATITYEQYF
>-|TRBV7-2
CASSLGHIGQETQYF
>TRBD1|TRBV18
CASSPGTGAVVAFF
>TRBD2|TRBV18
CASSGGLAGGPYLNEQFF
>TRBD1|TRBV27
CASSVLWDRGLTDTQYF
>-|TRBV6-6
CASSLRRILTWTF
>-|TRBV25-1
CASSEYRTGEETQYF
>-|TRBV29-1
CSVARHANEKLFF
>-|TRBV5-1
CASSFGKNTEAFF
>-|TRBV2
CASSGGGTGELFF
>TRBD2|TRBV18
CASSPSGTTRTDTQYF
>-|TRBV7-2
CASSLRQGIAEETQYF
>TRBD1|TRBV15
CATSRGNRGWAGANVLTF